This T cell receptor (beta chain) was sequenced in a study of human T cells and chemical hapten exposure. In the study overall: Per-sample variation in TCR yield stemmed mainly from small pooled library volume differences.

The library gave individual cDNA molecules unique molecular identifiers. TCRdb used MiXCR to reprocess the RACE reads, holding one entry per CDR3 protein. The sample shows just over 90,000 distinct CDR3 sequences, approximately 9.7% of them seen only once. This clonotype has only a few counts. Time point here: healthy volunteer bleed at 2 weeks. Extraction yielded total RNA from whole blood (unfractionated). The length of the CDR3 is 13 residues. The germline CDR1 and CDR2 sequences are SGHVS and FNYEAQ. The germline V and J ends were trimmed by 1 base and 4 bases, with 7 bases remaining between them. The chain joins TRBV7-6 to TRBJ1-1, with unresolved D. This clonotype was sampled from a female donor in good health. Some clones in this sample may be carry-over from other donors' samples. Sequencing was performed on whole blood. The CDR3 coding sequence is TGTGCCAGCAGCTTAGTGCACGCCACTGAAGCTTTCTTT. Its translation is CASSLVHATEAFF.